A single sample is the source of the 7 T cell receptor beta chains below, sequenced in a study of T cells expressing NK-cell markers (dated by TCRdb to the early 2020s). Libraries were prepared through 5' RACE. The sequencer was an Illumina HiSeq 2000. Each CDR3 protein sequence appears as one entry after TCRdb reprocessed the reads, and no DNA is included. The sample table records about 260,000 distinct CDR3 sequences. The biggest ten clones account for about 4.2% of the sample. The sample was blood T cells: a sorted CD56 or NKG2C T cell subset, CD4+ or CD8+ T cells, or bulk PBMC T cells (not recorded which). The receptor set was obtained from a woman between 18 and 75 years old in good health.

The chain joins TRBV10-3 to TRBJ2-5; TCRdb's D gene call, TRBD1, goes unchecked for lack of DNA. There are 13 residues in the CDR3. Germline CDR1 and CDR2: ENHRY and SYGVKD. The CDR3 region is CAITGTITETQYF.

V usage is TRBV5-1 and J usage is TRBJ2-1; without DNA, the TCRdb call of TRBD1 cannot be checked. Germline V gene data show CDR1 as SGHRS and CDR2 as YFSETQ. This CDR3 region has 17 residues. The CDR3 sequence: CASSFHEGRPRNNEQFF.

The CDR3 is CASGGGGHIYEQYF. The chain carries TRBV7-9 and TRBJ2-7; with no DNA, the TCRdb D assignment of TRBD1 cannot be verified. This CDR3 is built from 14 residues. Looked up from germline, CDR1 is SEHNR and CDR2 is FQNEAQ (reference sequence).

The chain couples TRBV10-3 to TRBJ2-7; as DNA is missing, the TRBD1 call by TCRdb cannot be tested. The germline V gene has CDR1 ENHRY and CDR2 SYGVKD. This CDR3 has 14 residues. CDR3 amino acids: CAISESGRGYEQYF.

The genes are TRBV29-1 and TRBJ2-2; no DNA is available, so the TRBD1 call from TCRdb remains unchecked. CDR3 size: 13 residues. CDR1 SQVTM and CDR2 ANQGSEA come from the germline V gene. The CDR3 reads CSVEDLRGSELFF.

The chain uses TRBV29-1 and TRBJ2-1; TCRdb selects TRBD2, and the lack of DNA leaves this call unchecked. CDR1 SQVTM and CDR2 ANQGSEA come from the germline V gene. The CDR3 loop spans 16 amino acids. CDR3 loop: CSVQTSGSIAYNEQFF.

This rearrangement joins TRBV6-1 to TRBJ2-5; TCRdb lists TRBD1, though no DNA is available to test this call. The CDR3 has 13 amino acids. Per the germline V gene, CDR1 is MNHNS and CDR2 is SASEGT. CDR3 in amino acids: CASSRQGQETQYF.